This T cell receptor beta chain was sequenced for a study of blood T cell repertoires in COVID-19. Overall study: Both acute and convalescent COVID-19 samples were obtained from the United States, Italy and Spain.

The Seattle site enrolled patients during active infection and followed them longitudinally. Germline V gene sequence: CDR1 SGHTA, CDR2 FQGNSA. The CDR3 contains 16 residues. V gave up 6 bases and J gave up 6 bases; unmatched junction bases: 11. Authors' processing steps: Estimated nucleated cell counts came from reference gene primer amplification. Measured with immunoSEQ multiplex PCR; TCRdb has only the in-frame clones, and not every one. V, J and clone size derive from that table, while D and trimming were established from the DNA sequence. The table includes over 60,000 clones, about 92% detected once.

This chain uses TRBV7-2 with TRBJ2-2, with 9 nucleotides matching TRBD2. The sample taken for sequencing was peripheral blood. The TCR comes from a man aged 45 to 65 with COVID-19, enrolled during active disease. The CDR3 region is CASRPPAGGPAGELFF. The DNA for the CDR3 is TGTGCCAGCAGACCCCCCGCGGGAGGGCCGGCCGGGGAGCTGTTTTTT.